This is a list of T cell receptor beta chains from one sample in a study of identifying expanded T cells in peripheral blood. Profiled with immunoSEQ multiplex PCR; TCRdb holds only in-frame clones, not every one. The sample has 75,000 to 95,000 clones, 85% to 90% seen once. Sequenced material: blood. The origin of the receptors is a person aged 18 to 75 in good health. Both conserved end residues are part of each CDR3. Fields, in order: D gene, J gene, V gene, clone size, CDR3 protein, CDR3 DNA. The D gene is left open where the match is weak. Clone size is given for some rows only: seen once, a few or many times, or a class if the clone is expanded.

>-|TRBJ2-2|TRBV2|-
CASSEGYTGELFF
TGTGCCAGCAGTGAAGGATATACCGGGGAGCTGTTTTTT
>-|TRBJ1-1|TRBV7-8|-
CASSLRVEGEAFF
TGTGCCAGCAGCTTACGGGTTGAAGGTGAAGCTTTCTTT
>-|TRBJ2-3|TRBV30|-
CASQAVGTDTQYF
TGTGCCTCTCAGGCGGTGGGCACAGATACGCAGTATTTT
>-|TRBJ1-2|TRBV19|-
CASKPRGRRANYGYTF
TGTGCCAGTAAACCAAGGGGCCGGCGGGCTAACTATGGCTACACCTTC
>-|TRBJ1-1|TRBV6-5|-
CASRITVNTEAFF
TGTGCCAGCAGGATAACAGTAAACACTGAAGCTTTCTTT
>-|TRBJ2-2|TRBV7-7|-
CASSLEGLPVPGELFF
TGTGCCAGCAGCTTAGAAGGTCTCCCGGTTCCCGGGGAGCTGTTTTTT
>-|TRBJ2-6|TRBV9|-
CASSAPTGANVLTF
TGTGCCAGCAGCGCCCCAACTGGGGCCAACGTCCTGACTTTC
>-|TRBJ1-1|TRBV7-3|-
CASSPNGQEAFF
TGTGCCAGCAGCCCGAACGGACAGGAAGCTTTCTTT
>-|TRBJ1-6|TRBV14|once
CASSQGGGLGSPLHF
TGTGCCAGCAGCCAAGGTGGGGGGCTAGGGTCACCCCTCCACTTT
>-|TRBJ1-1|TRBV4-2|-
CASSQERGSEAFF
TGTGCCAGCAGCCAAGAAAGGGGTTCGGAAGCTTTCTTT
>TRBD1|TRBJ1-2|TRBV5-6|-
CASSLVGDRAGYTF
TGTGCCAGCAGCTTGGTCGGTGACAGGGCTGGCTACACCTTC
>TRBD1|TRBJ1-2|TRBV18|-
CASSRGQGGYGYTF
TGTGCCAGCTCCCGGGGACAGGGCGGCTATGGCTACACCTTC
>TRBD1|TRBJ2-7|TRBV25-1|-
CASSAQTGPEEQYF
TGTGCCAGCAGTGCGCAGACAGGGCCTGAGGAGCAGTACTTC
>TRBD1|TRBJ2-7|TRBV6-1|once
CASRTGQGGYEQYF
TGTGCCAGCAGGACGGGACAGGGGGGGTACGAGCAGTACTTC
>TRBD2|TRBJ2-1|TRBV12-5|-
CASGLLAGDYEQFF
TGTGCTAGTGGCTTGCTAGCGGGAGATTATGAGCAGTTCTTC
>TRBD1|TRBJ2-1|TRBV6-4|few
CASSDSMPGQGGNEQFF
TGTGCCAGCAGTGACTCGATGCCGGGACAGGGGGGGAATGAGCAGTTCTTC
>-|TRBJ2-6|TRBV7-8|-
CASSLLGTSGANVLTF
TGTGCCAGCAGCTTATTGGGTACCTCTGGGGCCAACGTCCTGACTTTC
>-|TRBJ2-1|TRBV30|-
CAWRGSWNEQFF
TGTGCCTGGCGGGGGTCGTGGAATGAGCAGTTCTTC
>-|TRBJ1-1|TRBV10-3|-
CAISESSLNTEAFF
TGTGCCATCAGTGAGTCTTCGTTGAACACTGAAGCTTTCTTT
>-|TRBJ1-1|TRBV12-5|-
CASGRESRNTEAFF
TGTGCTAGTGGTAGGGAGTCTCGGAACACTGAAGCTTTCTTT
>-|TRBJ1-3|TRBV7-6|-
CASQQGVMQGSSGNTIYF
TGTGCCAGCCAGCAAGGGGTCATGCAGGGGAGCTCTGGAAACACCATATATTTT
>TRBD1|TRBJ2-7|TRBV5-1|-
CASSFDGTGGGEQYF
TGCGCCAGCAGCTTCGACGGAACAGGGGGCGGCGAGCAGTACTTC
>-|TRBJ1-5|TRBV10-3|-
CAISGAGAKNQPQHF
TGTGCCATCAGTGGGGCAGGGGCGAAAAATCAGCCCCAGCATTTT
>-|TRBJ1-2|TRBV14|few
CASSQRKRGLRGDGYTF
TGTGCCAGCAGCCAAAGGAAAAGGGGTCTCCGGGGGGATGGCTACACCTTC
>-|TRBJ1-2|TRBV10-3|-
CAISIGPGEGYTF
TGTGCCATCAGTATCGGGCCGGGTGAGGGCTACACCTTC
>-|TRBJ2-3|TRBV7-3|-
CASSQGFGTATGTDTQYF
TGTGCCAGCAGCCAAGGTTTTGGGACCGCTACTGGCACAGATACGCAGTATTTT
>-|TRBJ2-3|TRBV29-1|-
CSVDLGTDTQYF
TGCAGCGTAGACTTAGGGACAGATACGCAGTATTTT
>TRBD2|TRBJ2-3|TRBV29-1|-
CSVASSGGTDTQYF
TGCAGCGTGGCGTCTAGCGGGGGCACAGATACGCAGTATTTT
>-|TRBJ1-1|TRBV25-1|-
CASEGGNTEAFF
TGTGCCAGCGAAGGGGGGAACACTGAAGCTTTCTTT
>-|TRBJ2-1|TRBV7-3|-
CASSLGGSYNEQFF
TGTGCCAGCAGCTTAGGGGGGTCTTACAATGAGCAGTTCTTC
>-|TRBJ2-1|TRBV11-2|-
CASSGRASSYNEQFF
TGTGCCAGCAGCGGACGGGCCAGCTCCTACAATGAGCAGTTCTTC
>-|TRBJ1-1|TRBV18|-
CASSRQDRRQEAFF
TGTGCCAGCTCACGACAAGACCGGAGACAGGAAGCTTTCTTT
>-|TRBJ1-1|TRBV19|-
CASADRWGTEAFF
TGTGCCAGCGCAGACAGGTGGGGCACTGAAGCTTTCTTT
>-|TRBJ2-3|TRBV9|-
CASSGTLDTQYF
TGTGCCAGCAGCGGAACACTGGATACGCAGTATTTT
>TRBD2|TRBJ2-5|TRBV18|-
CASSPSGGRETQYF
TGTGCCAGCTCACCTTCGGGGGGAAGGGAGACCCAGTACTTC
>-|TRBJ1-5|TRBV9|-
CASSPSPYQPQHF
TGTGCCAGCAGCCCCTCCCCATATCAGCCCCAGCATTTT
>-|TRBJ2-7|TRBV18|few
CASSPYRQVSYEQYF
TGTGCCAGCTCACCGTACAGACAGGTATCCTACGAGCAGTACTTC
>-|TRBJ1-1|TRBV27|-
CASSFFWNTEAFF
TGTGCCAGCAGTTTTTTCTGGAACACTGAAGCTTTCTTT
>-|TRBJ1-6|TRBV7-9|few
CASSQPNSPLHF
TGTGCCAGCAGCCAACCTAATTCACCCCTCCACTTT
>-|TRBJ1-3|TRBV5-6|-
CASSLASGAPWGNTIYF
TGTGCCAGCAGCTTGGCATCAGGGGCCCCCTGGGGAAACACCATATATTTT
>-|TRBJ2-2|TRBV5-1|-
CASSWLRGDGELFF
TGCGCCAGCAGCTGGCTAAGAGGGGACGGGGAGCTGTTTTTT
>-|TRBJ1-2|TRBV6-5|-
CASSYSGRGRFHGYTF
TGTGCCAGCAGTTACTCGGGCAGGGGCCGATTTCATGGCTACACCTTC
>TRBD1|TRBJ1-3|TRBV18|-
CASSPLWDSLSGNTIYF
TGTGCCAGCTCACCATTATGGGACAGCCTCTCTGGAAACACCATATATTTT